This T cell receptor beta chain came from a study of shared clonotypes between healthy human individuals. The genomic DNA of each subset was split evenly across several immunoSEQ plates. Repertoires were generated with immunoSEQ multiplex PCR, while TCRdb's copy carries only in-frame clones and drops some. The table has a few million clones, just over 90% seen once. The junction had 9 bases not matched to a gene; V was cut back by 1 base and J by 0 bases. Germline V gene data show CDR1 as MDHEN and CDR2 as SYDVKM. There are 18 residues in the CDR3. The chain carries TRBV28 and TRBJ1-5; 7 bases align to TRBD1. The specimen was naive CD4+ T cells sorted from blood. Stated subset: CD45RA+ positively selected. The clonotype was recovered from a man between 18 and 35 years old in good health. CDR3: CASSLYQGGSYSNQPQHF. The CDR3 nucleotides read TGTGCCAGCAGTTTATATCAGGGGGGGTCATATAGCAATCAGCCCCAGCATTTT. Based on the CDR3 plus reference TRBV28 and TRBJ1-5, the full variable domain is DVKVTQSSRYLVKRTGEKVFLECVQDMDHENMFWYRQDPGLGLRLIYFSYDVKMKEKGDIPEGYSVSREKKERFSLILESASTNQTSMYLCASSLYQGGSYSNQPQHFGDGTRLSIL.